This T cell receptor beta chain was recovered during a study of T cells in Graves' hyperthyroidism and ophthalmopathy. Study details: Peripheral blood draws took place at initial diagnosis, ahead of any treatment.

Only a few counts were recorded for this clonotype. TCR beta CDR3 region amplification was performed from RNA transcripts. In the first-round RT-PCR of the TCR CDR3, the HTBI primer set was used. TCRdb redid the calling of the multiplex PCR reads with MiXCR, one entry per CDR3 protein. The sample contains about 600,000 distinct CDR3 sequences, more than 15% of which appear only once. V was shortened by 3 bases and J by 2 bases, with 12 bases between the two germline ends. The CDR3 runs 15 residues. From germline, CDR1 is SGHRS and CDR2 YFSETQ. The study based diagnoses on clinical symptoms, serum thyroxine and TRAb, thyroid ultrasound and orbital computed tomography. PBMCs came from about 10 ml fresh peripheral blood.

This chain joins TRBV5-1 and TRBJ1-3; D not certain. This TCR was recovered from a woman in her thirties or forties with Graves' ophthalmopathy. What was sequenced was blood. The CDR3 nucleotides are TGCGCCAGCAGCTCGGAGGGAAGGGCTGGAAACACCATATATTTT. The encoded protein is CASSSEGRAGNTIYF.